This T cell receptor (beta chain) was documented in a study of T-cell reconstitution after alpha-beta-depleted transplantation in children. Unique molecular identifiers were used to barcode this TCRbeta library. TCRdb re-analysed the PCR reads in MiXCR, keeping a single row per CDR3 protein. The top ten clones hold roughly 5.1% of a sample with around 380,000 distinct CDR3 sequences, roughly a tenth of them seen once. V lost 5 bases and J lost 0; bases outside the gene matches: 3. Germline V gene sequence: CDR1 SGHVS, CDR2 FNYEAQ. The CDR3 runs 15 residues. Within the sample, this clonotype is medium-sized.

The clonotype originates from a human donor who donated a stem cell graft to a child with acute myeloid leukemia. J is TRBJ1-3 and V is TRBV7-6; 8 nucleotides line up with TRBD1. Sequenced here: PBMCs from the stem cell graft donor, sampled from the stem cell graft. Here the CDR3 reads CASSHGQGSGNTIYF. CDR3 coding DNA: TGTGCCAGCAGCCACGGACAGGGCTCTGGAAACACCATATATTTT.